Sequencing of this T cell receptor beta chain was carried out in a study of blood T cell repertoires in COVID-19. About the study: COVID-19 samples collected from the United States, Italy and Spain covered acute and convalescent phases. PBMCs, B-cell-depleted T cells, or T cells provided the cDNA or gDNA that made up the material.

Authors' analysis steps: Amplified reference gene primers provided the basis for estimating nucleated cell counts. TCRdb's copy holds only in-frame clones and misses some; the assay was immunoSEQ multiplex PCR. That table furnishes V, J and clone size, whereas the DNA furnished D and trimming. Of about 190,000 clones listed, roughly 77% are singletons. Germline V lookup: CDR1 SNHLY, CDR2 FYNNEI. There are 13 residues in the CDR3. Losses at the gene ends were 4 bases for V and 3 bases for J; bases not matched to a gene: 2. Seattle patient enrollment occurred during active infection, with longitudinal follow-up thereafter.

The rearrangement links TRBV2 to TRBJ1-2; TRBD1 matches 7 bases. This sequence was found in a woman older than 75 with COVID-19, enrolled during active disease. What was sequenced was peripheral blood. CDR3 bases: TGTGCCAGCAGTGTTGGGACAGACTATGGCTACACCTTC. It codes for CASSVGTDYGYTF.